The 15 T cell receptor beta chains presented below share a single source sample, sequenced in a study of cytomegalovirus exposure and HLA in healthy donors. Primers for the PCR totalled 60 Vbeta and 13 Jbeta. The assay was immunoSEQ multiplex PCR, and TCRdb's table has in-frame clones only and misses some. The table includes over 150,000 clones, around 77% detected once. The sequenced material came from PBMCs. Receptors originate from a man between 60 and 70 years old in good health and CMV-seronegative.

The rearrangement uses TRBV9 and TRBJ2-3, with 10 bases lining up with TRBD1. The CDR3 has 17 amino acids. Germline V gene data show CDR1 as SGDLS and CDR2 as YYNGEE. Trimming removed 2 bases from V and 3 bases from J; junction bases left unmatched: 9. CDR3 in amino acids: CASSVDLTGGVTDTQYF. In DNA, the CDR3 is TGTGCCAGCAGCGTGGACCTGACAGGGGGCGTTACAGATACGCAGTATTTT.

This chain connects TRBV30 to TRBJ1-5; D is unclear. CDR3 size: 14 residues. V lost 2 bases and J lost 1, with 9 bases in between. Per the germline V gene, CDR1 is GTSNPN and CDR2 is SVGIG (reference sequence). This chain's CDR3 is CAWSPDNSNQPQHF. For the CDR3, the DNA is TGTGCCTGGAGTCCCGACAACAGCAATCAGCCCCAGCATTTT. The complete variable domain, with remaining parts taken from reference TRBV30 and TRBJ1-5, reads SQTIHQWPATLVQPVGSPLSLECTVEGTSNPNLYWYRQAAGRGLQLLFYSVGIGQISSEVPQNLSASRPQDRQFILSSKKLLLSDSGFYLCAWSPDNSNQPQHFGDGTRLSIL.

CDR3 sequence (DNA): TGTGCCATCACCGGGACAGACAGCTCCTACGAGCAGTACTTC. Residues: CAITGTDSSYEQYF. V usage is TRBV10-3 and J usage is TRBJ2-7; the match to TRBD1 covers 7 bases. V dropped 7 bases and J dropped 0; count of bases not matched to a gene: 6. The CDR3 runs 14 residues. CDR1 and CDR2 (germline): ENHRY, SYGVKD.

The chain couples TRBV5-1 to TRBJ1-5; 10 nucleotides align to TRBD1. CDR3 size: 16 residues. The V gene end was trimmed by 4 bases and the J gene end by 3 bases; junction bases not matched to a gene: 7. Germline V gives CDR1 SGHRS, CDR2 YFSETQ. CDR3 coding DNA: TGCGCCAGCAGCCTCGGGACAGGGGTTTACAATCAGCCCCAGCATTTT. Translating it yields CASSLGTGVYNQPQHF.

The V call is TRBV30, the J call TRBJ2-5, with D possibly being TRBD2 (5 bases). This CDR3 comprises 15 residues. Germline assignment: CDR1 GTSNPN and CDR2 SVGIG (reference sequence). Trimming took off 0 bases at V and 1 base at J, with 12 bases between the two ends. The CDR3 DNA sequence: TGTGCCTGGAGTGTACGAGGGAGCGCCCAAGAGACCCAGTACTTC. This codes for CAWSVRGSAQETQYF.

There are a few counts of this clone. The V gene is TRBV4-2, the J gene TRBJ2-2; 12 bases map to TRBD2. Germline CDR1 reads LGHNA; CDR2 reads YNFKEQ. V dropped 4 bases and J dropped 6; count of bases not matched to a gene: 12. This CDR3 comprises 18 residues. The CDR3 protein is CASSLSGTSGGRAGELFF. The CDR3 coding sequence is TGTGCCAGCAGCCTGAGCGGTACTAGCGGGGGGCGGGCCGGGGAGCTGTTTTTT.

The rearrangement uses TRBV30 and TRBJ1-6; TRBD1 agrees at 9 bases. Germline V CDR1 and CDR2: GTSNPN, SVGIG (reference sequence). The V segment lost 3 bases and the J segment 7 bases; nucleotides outside the gene matches: 4. The CDR3 is 14 amino acids. The CDR3 DNA sequence: TGTGCCTGGAGACAGGGGGCGTCGAATTCACCCCTCCACTTT. Its protein product is CAWRQGASNSPLHF.

The V call is TRBV6-6, the J call TRBJ1-6, with 7 bases identical to TRBD1. With V trimmed by 0 bases and J by 7 bases, 3 bases remained unmatched. Germline CDR1 MNHNY, CDR2 SVGAGI (reference sequence). This CDR3 is built from 15 residues. The CDR3 loop is CASSYSKGANSPLHF. DNA of the CDR3: TGTGCCAGCAGTTACTCGAAGGGGGCGAATTCACCCCTCCACTTT.

The rearrangement uses TRBV4-3 and TRBJ1-2, with 7 bases aligning to TRBD1. V shed 0 bases, J shed 7 bases, and the junction held 2 bases outside the gene matches. The CDR3 runs 13 residues. The germline CDR1 and CDR2 sequences are LGHNA and YSLEER. The CDR3 DNA reads TGCGCCAGCAGCCAAGAGCCAGGGGGTGGCTACACCTTC. Protein: CASSQEPGGGYTF.

This clone was seen only once. CDR3 nucleotide sequence: TGTGCCAGCAGTTTGCCGTGGACAGTCTATGGCTACACCTTC. Its protein is CASSLPWTVYGYTF. The J gene is TRBJ1-2, the V gene TRBV28; weak D call: TRBD1 (6 bases). V lost 3 bases to trimming and J lost 4 bases, with 12 bases between them. This CDR3 region has 14 residues. The V gene's germline CDR1 is MDHEN and CDR2 SYDVKM.

The V and J genes are TRBV7-9 and TRBJ2-5, with D unclear. Trimming took off 5 bases at V and 9 bases at J, with 16 bases between the two ends. Germline CDR1 and CDR2: SEHNR and FQNEAQ (reference sequence). The CDR3 sequence is 13 residues long. CDR3 in amino acids: CASSPSGQSPQYF. CDR3 DNA sequence: TGTGCCAGCAGCCCCAGTGGTCAGTCCCCCCAGTACTTC.

The rearrangement uses TRBV7-3 and TRBJ2-1; TRBD1 aligns across 9 bases. Trimming took 1 base from V and 4 from J; bases not matched to a gene: 5. From germline, CDR1 is SGHTA and CDR2 FQGTGA. CDR3 size: 16 residues. The CDR3 loop is CASSLKQGARYNEQFF. The CDR3 bases are TGTGCCAGCAGCTTAAAACAGGGGGCTAGATACAATGAGCAGTTCTTC. Together with reference TRBV7-3 and TRBJ2-1, the CDR3 gives the full variable domain: GAGVSQTPSNKVTEKGKYVELRCDPISGHTALYWYRQSLGQGPEFLIYFQGTGAADDSGLPNDRFFAVRPEGSVSTLKIQRTERGDSAVYLCASSLKQGARYNEQFFGPGTRLTVL.

The chain couples TRBV6-5 to TRBJ1-6; D gene unclear. V was shortened by 6 bases and J by 0 bases, with 12 bases between the two germline ends. This CDR3 is 16 amino acids long. CDR1 and CDR2 from the germline V gene are MNHEY and SVGAGI. Here the CDR3 DNA reads TGTGCCAGCAGATACCGCGGGGACTCCTATAATTCACCCCTCCACTTT. Encoded protein: CASRYRGDSYNSPLHF.

The chain employs TRBV27 and TRBJ2-7, with a tentative D call TRBD1 (6 bases). The CDR3 covers 14 residues. Germline values: CDR1 MNHEY, CDR2 SMNVEV (reference sequence). Deletions cut 6 bases from V and 0 bases from J, with 12 bases between. The CDR3 protein is CASRRTVLSYEQYF. The CDR3 nucleotides are TGTGCCAGCAGGCGGACAGTCCTCTCCTACGAGCAGTACTTC.

CDR3 region: CASSLASRVGNQPQHF. CDR3 sequence (DNA): TGTGCCAGCAGCTTAGCATCCAGGGTCGGCAATCAGCCCCAGCATTTT. The chain uses TRBV7-8 and TRBJ1-5, with D possibly matching TRBD1 (5 bases). V gave up 0 bases and J gave up 2 bases, with 11 bases separating them. There are 16 residues in the CDR3. In germline, CDR1 is SGHVS, CDR2 FQNEAQ.